This T cell receptor (beta chain) emerged from a study of human T cells and chemical hapten exposure. Points from the study as a whole: Correlating positively with patch test score were the PT1 expanded TCR counts. Unchanged with DPC sensitization were TCRs above 1 in 1000 frequency.

This clonotype was seen at least ten times. Its antigen is currently unknown. The sample's time point: pre-sensitization, week 0. Treatment described: therapeutic diphenylcyclopropenone sensitization with weekly scalp DPC. After removal of 3 bases from V and 10 bases from J, the junction contained 6 bases not matched to a gene. The CDR3 is 13 residues long. CDR1 is SGHRS, CDR2 YFSETQ, per germline. TCRdb reanalysed the RACE reads using MiXCR and keeps one entry per CDR3 protein. The sample has 270,000 or so distinct CDR3 sequences, 7.7% seen once; the top ten hold about 1.2%. This clonotype was obtained from a young man with alopecia areata. Some clones in this sample may be carry-over from other donors' samples. The chain combines TRBV5-1 with TRBJ2-1; 8 bases map to TRBD1. Specimen: whole blood, collected in connection with sensitization to the hapten diphenylcyclopropenone (DPC). The CDR3, as DNA: TGCGCCAGCAGCTCACAGGGGGACGGCGAGCAGTTCTTC. Protein product: CASSSQGDGEQFF.